The 25 T cell receptor beta chains given below trace back to one sample, sequenced in a study of metastatic and nonmetastatic thyroid tumors. All patients were untreated before thyroid surgery. MiXCR re-clonotyped the PCR reads for TCRdb. The table lists around 20,000 clones, around 21% of them singletons. Sequenced input: blood. These receptors were taken from a female donor with papillary thyroid cancer or a benign thyroid nodule (not recorded which). Some clones in this sample may be carry-over from other donors' samples.

For this clone: A clone one base away is much larger, so this may be a read error. The chain carries TRBV2 and TRBJ1-5, with D perhaps matching TRBD1 (6 bases). The CDR3 extends over 16 amino acids. Germline CDR1 is SNHLY and CDR2 is FYNNEI. Here the CDR3 reads CASSEMGRARGQPRHF. In nucleotides, the CDR3 is TGTGCCAGCAGTGAAATGGGCAGGGCCCGAGGACAGCCCCGGCATTTT.

This clone was observed many times. The J gene is TRBJ2-5, the V gene TRBV9; TRBD1 matches 7 bases. Germline V gene sequence: CDR1 SGDLS, CDR2 YYNGEE. V lost 6 bases to trimming and J lost 3 bases; unmatched junction nucleotides: 8. The CDR3 runs to 14 residues. The CDR3 nucleotides are TGTGCCAGCAACTTCGACAGGGTCGAAGAGACCCAGTACTTC. It codes for CASNFDRVEETQYF.

Many counts were recorded for this clone. The V gene is TRBV19, the J gene TRBJ1-6, with TRBD1 as a possible D gene (6 bases). The germline V and J ends were trimmed by 3 bases and 0 bases, with 15 bases remaining between them. The CDR3 contains 18 residues. Germline CDR1 reads LNHDA; CDR2 reads SQIVND (reference sequence). In DNA, the CDR3 is TGTGCCAGTAGTATCAGGGCAGGGGCGAGCTCCTATAATTCACCCCTCCACTTT. Translated: CASSIRAGASSYNSPLHF.

This clone counts as medium-sized. This chain links TRBV6-1 with TRBJ1-2, with D perhaps TRBD1 (6 bases). Germline V CDR1 and CDR2: MNHNS, SASEGT. This CDR3 spans 16 amino acids. The germline V and J ends were trimmed by 5 bases and 8 bases, with 24 bases remaining between them. CDR3 residues: CASSNLGTSVLGGYTF. The CDR3 region has the DNA TGTGCCAGCAGTAACCTAGGGACATCAGTATTAGGAGGCTACACCTTC.

This clone appeared many times. This rearrangement joins TRBV6-2 or TRBV6-3 to TRBJ2-5, with D possibly TRBD2 on 5 matching bases. The CDR3 contains 13 residues. V lost 6 bases to trimming and J lost 9 bases, with 17 bases between them. Germline V gene lookup returns CDR1 MNHEY and CDR2 SVGEGT. CDR3 DNA sequence: TGTGCCAGCAGACCCGACACCCACGGGGCCCAGTACTTC. This translates into CASRPDTHGAQYF.

This clone was observed at least ten times. V gene TRBV11-3 combines with J gene TRBJ2-5, with 11 bases lining up with TRBD2. The CDR3 has 16 residues. V lost 2 bases to trimming and J lost 4 bases; unmatched junction nucleotides: 6. In germline, CDR1 is SGHNT, CDR2 YENEEA. The CDR3 coding sequence is TGTGCCAGCAGCTTATGGCTAGCGGGGGGTAGAGAGACCCAGTACTTC. Translation gives CASSLWLAGGRETQYF.

In its sample, this clone was seen many times. The chain recombines TRBV5-6 with TRBJ2-5, with D uncertain. Germline V gene sequence: CDR1 SGHDT, CDR2 YYEEEE. This CDR3 has 12 amino acids. V lost 1 base and J lost 4, with 5 bases in between. CDR3: CASSLWVETQYF. The DNA of the CDR3 is TGTGCCAGCAGCTTGTGGGTAGAGACCCAGTACTTC.

This clone was detected ten times or more. The chain has TRBV2 and TRBJ1-1; 7 bases line up with TRBD1. This CDR3 region has 13 residues. Losses at the gene ends were 6 bases for V and 6 bases for J; bases not matched to a gene: 7. The germline V gene encodes CDR1 SNHLY and CDR2 FYNNEI. The CDR3 is CASRIDRVAEAFF. In DNA, the CDR3 is TGTGCCAGCAGGATAGACAGGGTCGCTGAAGCTTTCTTT.

This clone was counted only a few times. The chain links TRBV6-5 to TRBJ2-1, with D maybe TRBD2 (5 bases). The CDR3 sequence is 14 residues long. With 0 bases removed from V and 3 bases from J, the gap between germline ends came to 6 bases. Germline V lookup: CDR1 MNHEY, CDR2 SVGAGI. DNA for the CDR3: TGTGCCAGCAGTTACTCGAGGGTCTACAATGAGCAGTTCTTC. Its protein product is CASSYSRVYNEQFF.

V is TRBV10-3 and J is TRBJ2-1, with D perhaps matching TRBD1 (5 bases). V was cut by 10 bases and J by 8 bases, with 21 bases left in between. This CDR3 contains 14 residues. Germline-derived CDR1 and CDR2 are ENHRY and SYGVKD. In DNA form, the CDR3 reads TGTGCCACCCTGAATGGGGCATTTGGGTATGAGCAGTTCTTC. Translated: CATLNGAFGYEQFF.

This clone was seen at least ten times. The chain employs TRBV2 and TRBJ2-5, with 14 bases lining up with TRBD2. CDR1 SNHLY and CDR2 FYNNEI come from the germline V gene. The V segment lost 6 bases and the J segment 3 bases; nucleotides outside the gene matches: 3. The CDR3 contains 15 residues. The CDR3 DNA reads as TGTGCCAGCAGGCCGACTAGCGGGGGGGAAGAGACCCAGTACTTC. It yields the protein CASRPTSGGEETQYF.

This clone was counted many times. The chain is built from TRBV5-1 and TRBJ1-1; tentatively, D is TRBD1 (6 bases). Per germline, CDR1 SGHRS and CDR2 YFSETQ. The CDR3 loop spans 13 amino acids. The V and J ends lost 0 bases and 9 bases respectively, with 12 bases between them. CDR3 sequence reads: CASSLVGRGKAFF. As DNA, the CDR3 is TGCGCCAGCAGCTTGGTCGGGAGGGGGAAAGCTTTCTTT.

Ten or more counts support this clone. The chain employs TRBV7-2 and TRBJ2-5; D gene ambiguous. CDR1 and CDR2 (germline): SGHTA, FQGNSA. The CDR3 is made up of 11 amino acids. V shed 2 bases and J shed 3 bases, with 1 base lying between them. CDR3 sequence reads: CASSLKETQYF. The CDR3 DNA is TGTGCCAGCAGCTTAAAAGAGACCCAGTACTTC.

Many counts were recorded for this clone. J is TRBJ1-3 and V is TRBV18, with 8 nucleotides matching TRBD1. The ends lost 3 bases at V and 8 bases at J; junction bases unmatched: 6. This CDR3 is 14 amino acids long. Germline V gene sequence: CDR1 KGHSH, CDR2 LQKENI. The CDR3 protein is CASSPRQGRDTIYF. The CDR3, as DNA: TGTGCCAGCTCACCTCGACAGGGGAGGGACACCATATATTTT.

This clone is medium-sized. The chain uses TRBV30 and TRBJ2-7; 12 nucleotides align to TRBD1. CDR1 and CDR2 from the germline V gene are GTSNPN and SVGIG (reference sequence). This CDR3 has 15 amino acids. Unmatched junction bases numbered 3, after V lost 0 bases and J lost 3 bases. The CDR3 sequence: CAWSVGTGGSYEQYF. The CDR3, as DNA: TGTGCCTGGAGTGTAGGGACAGGGGGCAGCTACGAGCAGTACTTC. Full variable domain (rest looked up from reference TRBV30 and TRBJ2-7): SQTIHQWPATLVQPVGSPLSLECTVEGTSNPNLYWYRQAAGRGLQLLFYSVGIGQISSEVPQNLSASRPQDRQFILSSKKLLLSDSGFYLCAWSVGTGGSYEQYFGPGTRLTVT.

The gene calls are TRBV20-1 and TRBJ2-2, with TRBD1 as a possible D gene (6 bases). Germline V CDR1 and CDR2: DFQATT, SNEGSKA (reference sequence). V shed 6 bases and J shed 0 bases, with 20 bases lying between them. This CDR3 spans 17 amino acids. The CDR3 spells CSARPAIGQSNTGELFF. The CDR3 DNA follows: TGCAGTGCCCGACCTGCTATTGGACAGTCGAACACCGGGGAGCTGTTTTTT.

This clone counts as medium-sized. V usage is TRBV6-5 and J usage is TRBJ1-2; D unclear. Trimming left V 2 bases short and J 3 bases short, with 4 bases between. The CDR3 has 12 amino acids. The V gene's germline CDR1 is MNHEY and CDR2 SVGAGI. DNA of the CDR3: TGTGCCAGCAGTTACGGGGACTATGGCTACACCTTC. Encoded protein: CASSYGDYGYTF.

The sample holds many counts of this clone. The rearrangement links TRBV14 to TRBJ1-4; TRBD1 aligns across 7 bases. Germline V CDR1 and CDR2: SGHDN, FVKESK. The CDR3 runs to 15 residues. V shed 4 bases, J shed 8 bases, and the junction held 10 bases outside the gene matches. This CDR3 is CASSLTGPSKEKLFF. Written as DNA, the CDR3 is TGTGCCAGCAGCCTGACAGGGCCCAGTAAGGAAAAACTGTTTTTT.

This clone was detected a few times. The CDR3 does not end in the conserved phenylalanine or tryptophan, so this is likely a read error. This chain connects TRBV6-2 or TRBV6-3 to TRBJ2-1; D remains ambiguous. Germline CDR1 reads MNHEY; CDR2 reads SVGEGT. V lost 4 bases, J lost 12 bases, and 19 bases lay in between. The CDR3 has 14 residues. The CDR3 DNA reads TGTGCCAGCAGTTCAAGGACCACTCTGCAAGGGCAGTTCTTA. It translates to CASSSRTTLQGQFL.

In its sample, this clone was seen many times. The V and J genes are TRBV28 and TRBJ1-5, with no clear D. Germline CDR1 is MDHEN and CDR2 is SYDVKM. The CDR3 has 13 residues. V lost 6 bases and J lost 7, with 13 bases in between. CDR3 sequence: CASSAIRWQPQHF. In DNA, the CDR3 is TGTGCCAGCAGCGCCATTCGGTGGCAGCCCCAGCATTTT.

This clone has ten or more counts. The chain recombines TRBV27 with TRBJ2-6, with 9 nucleotides matching TRBD1. The CDR3 has 18 residues. Per germline, CDR1 MNHEY and CDR2 SMNVEV (reference sequence). V shed 5 bases and J 0 bases; nucleotides not matched to a gene: 8. CDR3: CASSRGQGIFSGANVLTF. For the CDR3, the DNA is TGTGCCAGCAGTCGGGGACAGGGAATTTTCTCTGGGGCCAACGTCCTGACTTTC.

The rearrangement uses TRBV5-1 and TRBJ2-5, with D possibly being TRBD2 (5 bases). There are 13 residues in the CDR3. Trimming took off 0 bases at V and 8 bases at J, with 11 bases between the two ends. Germline CDR1 is SGHRS and CDR2 is YFSETQ. DNA of the CDR3: TGCGCCAGCAGCTTGGAGGACTGGGATACCCAGTACTTC. This sequence encodes CASSLEDWDTQYF.

In its sample, this clone was seen many times. Here the CDR3 DNA reads TGTGCCAGCAGTGCAGACAGGGGATTTAGGAACACCATATATTTT. It yields the protein CASSADRGFRNTIYF. The chain recombines TRBV28 with TRBJ1-3, with TRBD1 identical over 8 bases. J was trimmed by 7 bases and V by 5 bases; bases with no gene match: 10. The CDR3 loop spans 15 amino acids. Germline V CDR1 and CDR2: MDHEN, SYDVKM.

The table lists this clone with many counts. A read error may explain this, as a much larger clone is one base away. The CDR3: CASSMDYLRPEQYF. Written as DNA, the CDR3 is TGTGCCAGTAGTATGGATTACTTACGTCCCGAGCAGTACTTC. The rearrangement links TRBV19 to TRBJ2-7; no definite D call. This CDR3 spans 14 amino acids. V shed 3 bases and J shed 6 bases, with 15 bases lying between them. Germline values: CDR1 LNHDA, CDR2 SQIVND (reference sequence). The full variable domain, with the rest looked up from reference TRBV19 and TRBJ2-7, is DGGITQSPKYLFRKEGQNVTLSCEQNLNHDAMYWYRQDPGQGLRLIYYSQIVNDFQKGDIAEGYSVSREKKESFPLTVTSAQKNPTAFYLCASSMDYLRPEQYFGPGTRLTVT.

This clone came up many times. Possible read error: a much larger clone is one base away. The identical CDR3 is also encoded by other nucleotide sequences in the sample. The J gene is TRBJ2-2, the V gene TRBV19, with D unresolved. The CDR3 runs 17 residues. In germline, CDR1 is LNHDA, CDR2 SQIVND (reference sequence). The CDR3, as DNA: TGCGCCAGTAAAGATGGTTGGGGATCAACTAACACCGGGGAGCTGTTTTTT. Translation gives CASKDGWGSTNTGELFF.